The 21 T cell receptor beta chains below all came from one sample that was sequenced in a study of blood T cell repertoires in COVID-19. Only in-frame clones appear in the TCRdb table, and some are missing; sequencing was by immunoSEQ multiplex PCR. The sample carries roughly 61,000 clones, around 70% recorded once. The sequencing input was peripheral blood. These receptors were taken from a woman in her 70s with acute or convalescent COVID-19.

The rearrangement joins TRBV5-6 to TRBJ1-4; D remains unclear. The germline CDR1 and CDR2 sequences are SGHDT and YYEEEE. Between the trimmed V and J ends, which lost 4 bases and 8 bases, there was a span of 18 bases. This CDR3 has 15 residues. CDR3 protein: CASSRMSQAEEKLFF. As DNA, the CDR3 is TGTGCCAGCAGCAGAATGTCTCAGGCAGAGGAAAAACTGTTTTTT. Full variable domain (outside the CDR3, taken from reference TRBV5-6 and TRBJ1-4): DAGVTQSPTHLIKTRGQQVTLRCSPKSGHDTVSWYQQALGQGPQFIFQYYEEEERQRGNFPDRFSGHQFPNYSSELNVNALLLGDSALYLCASSRMSQAEEKLFFGSGTQLSVL.

The chain links TRBV21-1 to TRBJ1-6; the D call of TRBD1 is as the table states it, not checked on the DNA. TRBV21-1 is noted as a pseudogene. The CDR3 is made up of 15 amino acids. The CDR3 nucleotides are TGTGCCAGCAGCAAAGATCGAGGGGGTTCTCCACCCCTCCACTTT. Translation: CASSKDRGGSPPLHF.

The chain joins TRBV6-2 or TRBV6-3 to TRBJ1-5; 11 bases map to TRBD1. Trimming took 1 base from V and 7 from J; bases not matched to a gene: 6. The CDR3 loop spans 16 amino acids. Germline V gene lookup returns CDR1 MNHEY and CDR2 SVGEGT. CDR3 region: CASSYWTGGEGQPQHF. DNA of the CDR3: TGTGCCAGCAGTTACTGGACAGGGGGCGAAGGACAGCCCCAGCATTTT.

Only a few counts were recorded for this clone. The rearrangement joins TRBV10-3 to TRBJ1-4; tentative D call: TRBD1 (5 bases). V was cut by 5 bases and J by 7 bases, with 11 bases left in between. Germline assignment: CDR1 ENHRY and CDR2 SYGVKD. The CDR3 has 13 residues. The CDR3 region is CAISLGGGEKLFF. The CDR3 DNA is TGTGCCATCAGTTTGGGGGGTGGTGAAAAACTGTTTTTT.

This clone was observed once. The rearrangement joins TRBV3-1 (or the pseudogene TRBV3-2) to TRBJ2-5, with TRBD2 matching over 9 bases. Germline-derived CDR1 and CDR2 are LGHDT and YNNKEL (reference sequence). The V gene end was trimmed by 6 bases and the J gene end by 5 bases; junction bases not matched to a gene: 10. This CDR3 spans 15 amino acids. The CDR3 here is CASRRSGGMGETQYF. DNA of the CDR3: TGTGCCAGCAGGCGAAGCGGGGGGATGGGGGAGACCCAGTACTTC.

This clone showed up just once. The chain recombines TRBV29-1 with TRBJ1-1; unclear D gene. From germline, CDR1 is SQVTM and CDR2 ANQGSEA. The CDR3 spans 14 residues. The V end was cut by 7 bases, the J end by 0 bases, with 15 bases between. The CDR3 loop is CSATLEGVNTEAFF. In DNA form, the CDR3 reads TGCAGCGCGACCCTTGAGGGTGTGAACACTGAAGCTTTCTTT.

V and J are TRBV14 and TRBJ2-1; 8 nucleotides align to TRBD2. The V and J ends lost 0 bases and 9 bases, in that order; junction bases with no gene match: 19. The CDR3 consists of 19 residues. Germline CDR1 and CDR2: SGHDN and FVKESK. The CDR3 DNA sequence: TGTGCCAGCAGCCAAGATCCGTACCGGACTAGCACGGTTCAAGGTGAGCAGTTCTTC. Its protein is CASSQDPYRTSTVQGEQFF.

This rearrangement joins TRBV2 to TRBJ2-7; the match to TRBD1 covers 7 bases. The CDR3 has 13 residues. Germline V gene data show CDR1 as SNHLY and CDR2 as FYNNEI. V shed 5 bases and J 2 bases; nucleotides not matched to a gene: 3. CDR3 sequence: CASSLDRPYEQYV. The CDR3 DNA reads as TGTGCCAGCAGTCTGGACAGGCCCTACGAGCAGTACGTC.

The chain employs TRBV3-1 (or the pseudogene TRBV3-2) and TRBJ1-1, with D possibly TRBD1 on 5 matching bases. Germline assignment: CDR1 LGHDT and CDR2 YNNKEL (reference sequence). The CDR3 has 15 residues. V was shortened by 0 bases and J by 0 bases, with 8 bases between the two germline ends. Here the CDR3 DNA reads TGTGCCAGCAGCCAAGACAGGGCCGTGAACACTGAAGCTTTCTTT. Amino acid sequence: CASSQDRAVNTEAFF.

V and J are TRBV7-8 and TRBJ1-2; TRBD1 agrees at 8 bases. The V and J ends lost 5 bases and 4 bases, in that order; junction bases with no gene match: 9. CDR1 and CDR2 from the germline V gene are SGHVS and FQNEAQ. This CDR3 comprises 15 residues. The DNA for the CDR3 is TGTGCCAGCAGCCCCAGGGACAGGAGGTTCTATGGCTACACCTTC. Translating gives CASSPRDRRFYGYTF.

This sequence joins TRBV18 and TRBJ2-3; 7 bases map to TRBD1. This CDR3 is 15 amino acids long. Germline trimming cut 3 bases from V and 2 bases from J; bases unmatched to any gene: 5. Germline V gene lookup returns CDR1 KGHSH and CDR2 LQKENI. For the CDR3, the DNA is TGTGCCAGCTCACCGCTACAGGGGAACACAGATACGCAGTATTTT. It codes for CASSPLQGNTDTQYF. Based on the CDR3 plus reference TRBV18 and TRBJ2-3, the full variable domain is NAGVMQNPRHLVRRRGQEARLRCSPMKGHSHVYWYRQLPEEGLKFMVYLQKENIIDESGMPKERFSAEFPKEGPSILRIQQVVRGDSAAYFCASSPLQGNTDTQYFGPGTRLTVL.

This clone was seen just once. The J gene is TRBJ1-2, the V gene TRBV19; TRBD1 might be the D (6 bases). This CDR3 has 12 residues. Between the trimmed V and J ends, which lost 1 base and 7 bases, there was a span of 7 bases. Germline CDR1 is LNHDA and CDR2 is SQIVND (reference sequence). In DNA form, the CDR3 reads TGTGCCAGTAGTATAGGGACAGCTGGCTACACCTTC. It yields the protein CASSIGTAGYTF. The full variable domain, its missing parts supplied by reference TRBV19 and TRBJ1-2, is DGGITQSPKYLFRKEGQNVTLSCEQNLNHDAMYWYRQDPGQGLRLIYYSQIVNDFQKGDIAEGYSVSREKKESFPLTVTSAQKNPTAFYLCASSIGTAGYTFGSGTRLTVV.

This chain links TRBV4-1 with TRBJ1-3; 9 bases align to TRBD1. The germline gives CDR1 MGHRA, CDR2 YSYEKL. The CDR3 totals 17 residues. Losses at the gene ends were 5 bases for V and 0 bases for J; bases not matched to a gene: 8. The CDR3 protein is CASSSTTTGGSGNTIYF. Here the CDR3 DNA reads TGCGCCAGCAGCAGTACGACGACAGGGGGCTCTGGAAACACCATATATTTT.

The table lists this clone with a count of one. This chain joins TRBV6-5 and TRBJ1-1; 7 bases line up with TRBD1. This CDR3 has 15 residues. Per germline, CDR1 MNHEY and CDR2 SVGAGI. J gave up 1 base and V 4 bases, and 6 bases lay outside the gene matches. CDR3 coding DNA: TGTGCCAGCAGTTCGACAGGGTGGTCGAACACTGAAGCTTTCTTT. Its protein is CASSSTGWSNTEAFF.

With respect to this clone: An end of the junction differs from the germline gene, which may be a read error. In the same sample, other DNA sequences code for this CDR3. The gene calls are TRBV28 and TRBJ1-5; D remains unclear. The germline V gene encodes CDR1 MDHEN and CDR2 SYDVKM. The CDR3 extends over 15 amino acids. The CDR3 DNA is TGTGCCAGTAGTTTAGAGGGTTGGGGCAATCAGCCCCAGCATTTT. Protein sequence: CASSLEGWGNQPQHF.

The J gene is TRBJ1-4, the V gene TRBV2; D might be TRBD1 (5 bases). V lost 3 bases to trimming and J lost 4 bases, with 12 bases between them. Germline-derived CDR1 and CDR2 are SNHLY and FYNNEI. The CDR3 is 15 residues long. CDR3 nucleotide sequence: TGTGCCAGCAGTGAGCGGAACCAGGGTAATGAAAAACTGTTTTTT. This sequence encodes CASSERNQGNEKLFF.

This chain uses TRBV7-6 with TRBJ1-4; a weak D match, TRBD1 (6 bases). The CDR3 length is 16 residues. The V end lost 5 bases, the J end lost 0 bases, and 13 bases lay between the germline ends. Germline V gives CDR1 SGHVS, CDR2 FNYEAQ. The CDR3 loop is CASSRVSGATNEKLFF. DNA for the CDR3: TGTGCCAGCAGCCGGGTGTCAGGGGCAACTAATGAAAAACTGTTTTTT.

The chain links TRBV6-5 to TRBJ1-5; TRBD1 matches at 7 bases. J was trimmed by 4 bases and V by 5 bases; bases with no gene match: 8. CDR1 MNHEY and CDR2 SVGAGI come from the germline V gene. This CDR3 has 15 amino acids. CDR3 in DNA: TGTGCCAGCAGTCCGCGGACAGGACGGAATCAGCCCCAGCATTTT. Amino acid sequence: CASSPRTGRNQPQHF.

The chain is built from TRBV7-3 and TRBJ2-1, with D possibly matching TRBD2 (7 bases). V gave up 1 base and J gave up 2 bases, with 21 bases separating them. Germline V gene lookup returns CDR1 SGHTA and CDR2 FQGTGA. The CDR3 spans 19 residues. Here the CDR3 DNA reads TGTGCCAGCAGCTTAATTATAATGGGAGGGACACTTACCTACAATGAGCAGTTCTTC. Protein: CASSLIIMGGTLTYNEQFF.

The J gene is TRBJ1-1, the V gene TRBV18; the D gene is possibly TRBD1 (6 bases). V gave up 2 bases and J gave up 0 bases, with 7 bases separating them. The germline V gene has CDR1 KGHSH and CDR2 LQKENI. The CDR3 covers 14 residues. CDR3 protein: CASSPRGMNTEAFF. As DNA, the CDR3 is TGTGCCAGCTCACCAAGGGGGATGAACACTGAAGCTTTCTTT.

The V and J genes are TRBV5-1 and TRBJ1-2, with a weak D call TRBD1 (5 bases). Trimming shortened V by 1 base and J by 6 bases, and 13 bases separated the two germline ends. This CDR3 comprises 14 residues. The germline CDR1 and CDR2 sequences are SGHRS and YFSETQ. Here the CDR3 reads CASSLITGGDGYTF. For the CDR3, the DNA is TGCGCCAGCAGCTTGATCACGGGAGGGGATGGCTACACCTTC.